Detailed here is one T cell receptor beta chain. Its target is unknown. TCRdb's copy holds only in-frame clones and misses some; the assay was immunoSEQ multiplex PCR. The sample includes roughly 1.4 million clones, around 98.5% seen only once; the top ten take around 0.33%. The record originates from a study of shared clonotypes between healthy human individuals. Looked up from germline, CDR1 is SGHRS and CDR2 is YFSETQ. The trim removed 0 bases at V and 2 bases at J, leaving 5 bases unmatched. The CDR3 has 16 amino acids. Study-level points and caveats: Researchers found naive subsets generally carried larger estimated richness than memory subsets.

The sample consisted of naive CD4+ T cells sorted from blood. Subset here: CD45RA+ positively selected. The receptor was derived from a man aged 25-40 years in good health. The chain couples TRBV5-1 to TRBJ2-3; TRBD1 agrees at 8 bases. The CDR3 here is CASSLAGQAYTDTQYF. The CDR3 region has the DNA TGCGCCAGCAGCTTGGCGGGACAGGCCTACACAGATACGCAGTATTTT. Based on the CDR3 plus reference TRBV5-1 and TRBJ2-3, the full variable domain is KAGVTQTPRYLIKTRGQQVTLSCSPISGHRSVSWYQQTPGQGLQFLFEYFSETQRNKGNFPGRFSGRQFSNSRSEMNVSTLELGDSALYLCASSLAGQAYTDTQYFGPGTRLTVL.